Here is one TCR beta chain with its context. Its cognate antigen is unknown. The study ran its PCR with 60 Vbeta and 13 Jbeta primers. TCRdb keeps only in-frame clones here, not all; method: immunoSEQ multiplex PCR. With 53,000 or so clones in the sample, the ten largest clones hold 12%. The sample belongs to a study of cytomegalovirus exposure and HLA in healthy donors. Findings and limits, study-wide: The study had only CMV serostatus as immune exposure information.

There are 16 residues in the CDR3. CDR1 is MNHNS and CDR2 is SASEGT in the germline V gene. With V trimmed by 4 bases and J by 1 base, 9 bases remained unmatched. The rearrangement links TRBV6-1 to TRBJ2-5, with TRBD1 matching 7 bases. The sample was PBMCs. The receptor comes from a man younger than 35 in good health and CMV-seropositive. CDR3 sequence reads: CASSGDRDSPQETQYF. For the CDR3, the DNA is TGTGCCAGCAGTGGGGACCGGGACAGTCCCCAAGAGACCCAGTACTTC.